This T cell receptor beta chain was retrieved from a study of cytomegalovirus exposure and HLA in healthy donors. Germline V gene sequence: CDR1 SGHTA, CDR2 FQGNSA. V lost 6 bases, J lost 7 bases, and 13 bases lay in between. This CDR3 has 13 amino acids. General study results and limits: Cytomegalovirus-associated TCR beta chains were listed, numbering 150 to 200. Researchers reported from a later analysis that most CMV-associated TCR beta chains appeared HLA-restricted. TCR beta sequences reportedly predicted most subjects' HLA-A and HLA-B alleles accurately.

This clone appeared once. The antigen remains undetermined. The primer mix had 60 Vbeta and 13 Jbeta primers. The protocol was immunoSEQ multiplex PCR, while the TCRdb copy is restricted to in-frame clones and leaves out a portion. The sample has more than 95,000 clones; approximately 79% are singletons. This sequence was found in a middle-aged man in good health and CMV-seropositive. This chain connects TRBV7-2 to TRBJ1-3; no clear D gene. The specimen sequenced was PBMCs. CDR3 coding DNA: TGTGCCAGCAGTTCTGGTCAGGTCAACACCATATATTTT. Its protein is CASSSGQVNTIYF.